The rows below give T cell receptor beta chains drawn from one sample of a study of cytomegalovirus exposure and HLA in healthy donors. TCRdb's copy holds only in-frame clones and misses some; the assay was immunoSEQ multiplex PCR. In the table there are about 100,000 clones, under 80% of which are singletons. The material sequenced was PBMCs. The source of these receptors is a woman aged 18-29 years in good health and CMV-seropositive. Both conserved end residues are trimmed from each CDR3.

J	V	CDR3
TRBJ2-2	TRBV4-3	ASSLSGSFGGELF
TRBJ1-2	TRBV28	ASGDPTGIRSYGYT
TRBJ2-1	TRBV30	AWSAGVRF
TRBJ2-2	TRBV2	ASSEVASGNTGELF
TRBJ2-7	TRBV6-5	ASSYSSGRATYEQY
NA	TRBV21-1	ASRELSCGRCYEQY
TRBJ2-1	TRBV6-5	ASSYSGLAGFNEQF
TRBJ1-2	TRBV4-3	ASSQGGPLKVGNT
TRBJ1-5	TRBV19	ASRGDRAEPQH
TRBJ1-1	TRBV21-1	ASSNPSGKGLNTEAF
TRBJ2-7	TRBV18	ASSRDIAYEQY
TRBJ2-7	TRBV5-1	ASSLEVLASSYEQY
TRBJ2-3	TRBV2	ASSVSADTQY
TRBJ2-5	TRBV19	ASSIGGAKGETQY
TRBJ1-1	TRBV11-2	ASSSGQGNTEAF
NA	TRBV15	ATSRDASGALYEQY
TRBJ1-1	TRBV6-5	ASREGLLLNTEAF
TRBJ1-4	TRBV14	ASSQDTGGPNEKLF
TRBJ2-2	TRBV27	ASSFGTSGRAGELF
TRBJ2-2	TRBV10-2	ASRTLGGTGELF
TRBJ2-7	TRBV9	ASSVGISGGHEQY
TRBJ2-7	TRBV30	AWRMGQNDYEQY
TRBJ1-1	TRBV19	ASRGGTGYTEAF
TRBJ2-1	TRBV29-1	SVEEGGASGSNEQF
TRBJ2-2	TRBV4-3	ASSQDTGTGELF
TRBJ1-3	TRBV4-3	ASSQGGHSSGNTIY
TRBJ1-2	TRBV10-3	AISESGGNHGYT
TRBJ2-1	TRBV9	ASSVAGTGAYNEQF
TRBJ2-7	TRBV28	ASSLEGLEQY
NA	TRBV5-6	ASSLVSVEQY
TRBJ2-1	TRBV2	ASSEETPSSYNEQF
TRBJ2-2	TRBV4-3	ASSQVGGAAGELF
TRBJ2-1	TRBV28	ASREENEQF
TRBJ2-3	TRBV29-1	SVGLLAGGDTQY
TRBJ2-3	TRBV7-9	ASSPTVADTQY